This TCR beta chain was recovered during a study of immune cell composition in non-small cell lung cancer (dated by TCRdb to the late 2010s). Concerning the study at large: Histologic subtype, mostly lung adenocarcinoma or squamous cell carcinoma, was determined with H&E together with p63, CK5, Napsin A and TTF-1 immunohistochemistry. Supplementary cohort #1, 10 to 11 lung adenocarcinoma cases, had paired tumour/lung TCR-beta sequencing and TIL populations generated to assess tumour reactivity. A handful of tumour specimens with TCR-beta data were rare histological subtypes and were excluded from the subtype comparisons. TCR-beta sequencing (Adaptive Biotechnologies) was performed on 34 paired NSCLC tumour and non-adjacent lung specimens plus 26 tumour-only specimens.

Frozen aliquots of unsorted single-cell suspensions were used for genomic DNA extraction with the QIAamp DNA kit. Surgically resected non-small cell lung cancer tissue was used for the tumour samples. Tissues arrived within 2 hours after resection and were immediately processed into single-cell suspensions. Tissue was broken up mechanically, digested enzymatically with DNase I, collagenase I and hyaluronidase for under 35 minutes at 37 degrees C, and then filtered and RBC-lysed. Summary of the overall study and its limitations: Lung squamous cell carcinoma tumours had significantly higher Top 10 clone scores and productive clonality than lung adenocarcinoma tumours. In fewer than 12 adenocarcinoma cases, maximal tumour-associated clone frequency correlated strongly with TIL tumour reactivity, whereas overall clonality did not. The reactivity cohort contained only 9 to 10 cases, and the tumour-reactive clones were not shown to have sequences in common with the dominant in vivo tumour-associated clones. Nearly half of NSCLC cases had tumour-associated clones >0.5%, found in approximately 30% of adenocarcinomas compared with 75% to 80% of squamous carcinomas. No significant correlation was found between tumour TCR-beta clonality and smoking pack-years.

To note about this clone: This receptor's antigen is unknown. Base qualities are missing; no much larger clone stands one base away.

The germline V gene specifies SGHDT as CDR1 and YYEEEE as CDR2. The CDR3 sequence holds 15 residues, the cysteine and phenylalanine included. The only DNA kept is the CDR3, 45 bases in frame from the first base. V is clipped by 0 bases and J by 2 bases, and the sequence between their germline boundaries is 12 bases long. TCR-beta CDR3 regions were amplified from genomic DNA by a two-step multiplex PCR, with the second step adding Illumina-compatible adaptors. As a commercial immunoSEQ service, TCR-beta immunosequencing was carried out on an Illumina platform. Under the source paper's analysis protocol: Repertoires were summarised as Top 10 Clones, the percentage of T-cell templates from the ten most frequent sequences, and productive clonality. Productive clonality ranged from 0 to 1, with 1 indicating a monoclonal population. Tumour-associated clones were defined as sequences comprising at least 0.1% of tumour T-cell templates but absent from matched non-adjacent lung, identified via log10 scatter plots. Student's t-tests were used for two-group comparisons, ANOVA was used for stages, and linear regression was used for relationships, with analyses conducted in GraphPad Prism7 and R. The immuneACCESS repertoire file appears here via TCRdb, limited to in-frame rearrangements. These files lack a portion of the clones; in checked studies, under half of the deficit traces to unresolved V genes, and the cause of the others is not known. V, J and clone size reflect that table, while D and trimming were determined from the DNA. The sample data list some 5,000 clones, and 80% to 90% of these were observed just once. Roughly 9.9% of the sample is in the top ten clones.

The sample was lung tumor tissue. The V and J genes are TRBV5-6 and TRBJ2-7, and TRBD2 may be the D gene, going by 5 matching bases. This sequence was found in a human donor with non-small cell lung cancer. Here is the DNA: TGTGCCAGCAGCTTGGCGTTAGCGCTAGCCTACGAGCAGTACTTC. Its protein is CASSLALALAYEQYF.